These T cell receptor beta chains were read from a single sample in a study of cytomegalovirus exposure and HLA in healthy donors. The repertoire was sequenced with immunoSEQ multiplex PCR; TCRdb's copy has only in-frame clones and lacks some. The profile shows about 69,000 clones, 74% of them singletons. Sample: PBMCs. These receptors came from a woman aged 60-75 years in good health and CMV-seropositive. Both conserved end residues are part of each CDR3. Fields, in order: J gene, V gene, CDR3 length, D gene, CDR3 protein. A D gene is named only where the DNA matches it firmly.

TRBJ1-6 TRBV14 12 - CASNSYNSPLHF
TRBJ1-1 TRBV19 14 - CASSLDSWNTEAFF
TRBJ1-2 TRBV4-2 15 TRBD1 CASSQGTGGAYGYTF
TRBJ1-5 TRBV7-9 18 - CASSRGGEAEYSNQPQHF
TRBJ2-3 TRBV7-9 15 TRBD2 CASSSGGYSTDTQYF
TRBJ2-5 TRBV20-1 11 - CSAPKKETQYF
TRBJ2-3 TRBV6-1 15 TRBD2 CASGSGGGRVDTQYF
TRBJ2-2 TRBV9 16 - CASSVSLPGNTGELFF
TRBJ1-1 TRBV25-1 13 - CASSVTGNTEAFF
TRBJ1-4 TRBV14 18 TRBD1 CASSQDRTGTADNEKLFF
TRBJ1-5 TRBV7-9 17 - CASSLRGLAVELVPQHF